These 8 T cell receptor beta chains were sequenced from one sample in a study of blood T cells in healthy people across ages. For the second PCR, which ran for 7 to 11 cycles, a sample-barcoded 5' primer and a J-beta primer mix were used. TCRdb re-called the 5' RACE reads with MiXCR, one entry per CDR3 protein. The sample includes some 640,000 distinct CDR3 sequences, about 30% seen only once; the top ten take around a sixth. Sequencing input: blood. These receptors were collected from a woman older than 75 in good health.

About this clonotype itself: With a much larger clone just one base away, this may be a read error. The genes are TRBV9 and TRBJ2-5; 10 nucleotides agree with TRBD2. V lost 4 bases and J lost 1; bases outside the gene matches: 10. The CDR3 extends over 17 amino acids. Germline-derived CDR1 and CDR2 are SGDLS and YYNGEE. The CDR3 sequence is CASSHHVLAGAQETQYF. The CDR3 DNA reads TGTGCCAGCAGCCACCATGTCCTAGCGGGGGCCCAAGAGACCCAGTACTTC.

This clonotype showed up many times. The CDR3 loop reads CASSYSGQGVFTF. CDR3 DNA sequence: TGTGCCAGCAGTTACTCGGGGCAGGGCGTATTCACCTTC. The rearrangement links TRBV6-5 to TRBJ1-2; D perhaps matches TRBD1 (5 bases). Germline V gives CDR1 MNHEY, CDR2 SVGAGI. The CDR3 is 13 residues long. Trimming stripped 0 bases from V and 13 bases from J, with 15 bases between.

This clonotype was counted at least ten times. V is TRBV5-1 and J is TRBJ2-1, with 12 bases lining up with TRBD2. CDR1 and CDR2 from the germline V gene are SGHRS and YFSETQ. This CDR3 region has 13 residues. With V trimmed by 7 bases and J by 9 bases, 5 bases remained unmatched. CDR3 DNA sequence: TGCGCCAGCTCTAGCGGGGGGGCCTTTGAGCAGTTCTTC. Protein sequence: CASSSGGAFEQFF.

This clonotype appeared many times. V and J are TRBV11-3 and TRBJ2-1; 8 nucleotides line up with TRBD2. Trimming cost V 5 bases and J 5 bases; bases outside gene matches: 11. CDR1 and CDR2 (germline): SGHNT, YENEEA. This CDR3 comprises 16 residues. CDR3 DNA: TGTGCCAGCAGCACAACGGTGGGGACTAGGAACAATGAGCAGTTCTTC. Protein: CASSTTVGTRNNEQFF.

The count of this clonotype is one. A much larger clonotype is one base distant, so this may be a read error. The V call is TRBV5-1, the J call TRBJ2-5; tentative D call: TRBD2 (5 bases). Germline CDR1 SGHRS, CDR2 YFSETQ. The CDR3 length is 15 residues. V shed 4 bases and J shed 11 bases, with 24 bases lying between them. The CDR3 reads CASSPPGPGGNEQYF. For the CDR3, the DNA is TGCGCCAGCAGCCCTCCCGGCCCCGGAGGCAATGAGCAGTACTTC.

This clonotype has at least ten counts. The chain combines TRBV20-1 with TRBJ2-1, with D tentatively TRBD1 or TRBD2 (5 bases each). Looked up from germline, CDR1 is DFQATT and CDR2 is SNEGSKA (reference sequence). Trimming left V 0 bases short and J 5 bases short, with 17 bases between. The CDR3 is made up of 16 amino acids. DNA for the CDR3: TGCAGTGCTAGAGAGATAGGAGCGGTGGGGGACAATGAGCAGTTCTTC. Residues: CSAREIGAVGDNEQFF.

This clonotype turned up a few times. With a much larger clone just one base away, this may be a read error. The chain uses TRBV7-2 and TRBJ2-1, with D perhaps TRBD1 or TRBD2 (7 bases each). Near its end, the DNA agrees better with TRBJ2-7, so the J call may be wrong. Germline V gives CDR1 SGHTA, CDR2 FQGNSA. This CDR3 has 16 residues. Written as DNA, the CDR3 is TGTGCCAGCAGACCCCAGGGGGGGGCGTCCTACAATGAGCAGTACTTC. It translates to CASRPQGGASYNEQYF.

This clonotype was detected a few times. The genes are TRBV20-1 and TRBJ1-1; D remains unclear. CDR3 size: 11 residues. V was shortened by 6 bases and J by 5 bases, with 10 bases between the two germline ends. Germline-derived CDR1 and CDR2 are DFQATT and SNEGSKA (reference sequence). CDR3 nucleotide sequence: TGCAGTGCCGAGGTCCGGACTGAAGCTTTCTTT. Translated, it gives CSAEVRTEAFF.